The rows below give T cell receptor beta chains drawn from one sample of a study of T cells in localized non-small cell lung cancer. Generated by immunoSEQ multiplex PCR, the TCRdb table keeps only in-frame clones and is missing some. The sample lists about 78,000 clones, approximately 84% occurring once. The input for sequencing was peripheral blood, taken before any cancer treatment. The receptors come from a man aged 40-75 years with stage I lung adenocarcinoma. Both conserved end residues are part of each CDR3. A D gene is named only where the DNA matches it firmly. Where a row states a size, it is once, few, many or the class of an expanded clone; other rows omit it.

D gene	clone size	V gene	J gene	CDR3 DNA	CDR3 protein
NA	NA	TRBV6-4	TRBJ1-1	TGTGCCAGCAGTGCGAACCCGGGGAACACTGAAGCTTTCTTT	CASSANPGNTEAFF
TRBD2	once	TRBV30	TRBJ2-3	TGTGCCTGGAGTGACGGGGGGGGCACAGATACGCAGTATTTT	CAWSDGGGTDTQYF
NA	NA	TRBV4-1	TRBJ2-1	TGCGCCAGCAGCGTCTTGGGGGAGCAGTTCTTC	CASSVLGEQFF
NA	NA	TRBV5-1	TRBJ2-3	TGCGCCAGCAGCCCGGGGCAACTAAGCACAGATACGCAGTATTTT	CASSPGQLSTDTQYF
NA	few	TRBV18	TRBJ1-6	TGTGCCAGCTCACCATTGGGGGATGTCTATAATTCACCCCTCCACTTT	CASSPLGDVYNSPLHF
NA	NA	TRBV7-2	TRBJ2-5	TGTGCCAGCAGCCCGGGCGGGCAGGGAGAGACCCAGTACTTC	CASSPGGQGETQYF
TRBD1	NA	TRBV30	TRBJ1-1	TGTGCCTGGAAGAGACAGGGGTTCACTGAAGCTTTCTTT	CAWKRQGFTEAFF
TRBD1	NA	TRBV9	TRBJ2-1	TGTGCCAGCAGCGTAGGGCCTGGTACAGACAGGGGGGAGGACAATGAGCAGTTCTTC	CASSVGPGTDRGEDNEQFF
NA	NA	TRBV5-1	TRBJ2-7	TGCGCCAGCAGCTTGTCGGGTAGTTCCATCGGGGGCTACGAGCAGTACTTC	CASSLSGSSIGGYEQYF
TRBD2	NA	TRBV13	TRBJ2-3	TGTGCCAGCAGCTTAGTAGTAGCGGGGGCCACAGATACGCAGTATTTT	CASSLVVAGATDTQYF
NA	once	TRBV12-5	TRBJ2-7	TGTGCTAGTGGTTTGGTGGAGGGACATGCCTACGAGCAGTACTTC	CASGLVEGHAYEQYF
NA	once	TRBV10-2	TRBJ1-5	TGCGCCAGCAGATTGACCTCGGACAACCAGCCCCAGCATTTT	CASRLTSDNQPQHF
TRBD2	NA	TRBV10-2	TRBJ2-2	TGCGCCAGCAAGGCGGGAGTGGGCACCGGGGAGCTGTTTTTT	CASKAGVGTGELFF
NA	NA	TRBV7-3	TRBJ2-2	TGTGCCAGCAGCTTAGGCCGGCTCGCGAACACCGGGGAGCTGTTTTTT	CASSLGRLANTGELFF
NA	NA	TRBV29-1	TRBJ1-4	TGCAGCGTTGAAAGACGAGGGACAACTAATGAAAAACTGTTTTTT	CSVERRGTTNEKLFF
TRBD2	NA	TRBV11-2	TRBJ2-4	TGTGCCAGCAGCTCGGAGGGGAGGGACATTCAGTACTTC	CASSSEGRDIQYF
NA	NA	TRBV10-3	TRBJ1-1	TGTGCCATCAGTGAAGTCCATAAGGTGAACACTGAAGCTTTCTTT	CAISEVHKVNTEAFF
TRBD1	NA	TRBV5-6	TRBJ1-4	TGTGCCAGCAGCAAAGGACAGGGGTCTAATGAAAAACTGTTTTTT	CASSKGQGSNEKLFF
NA	NA	TRBV7-8	TRBJ2-6	TGTGCCAGCAGCCCTAAGGGTAGCTCTGGGGCCAACGTCCTGACTTTC	CASSPKGSSGANVLTF
NA	NA	TRBV6-5	TRBJ1-2	TGTGCCAGCACTTCGGCGGGTGGCTACACCTTC	CASTSAGGYTF
NA	NA	TRBV19	TRBJ2-7	TGTGCCAGTAGTTCTGCAGGGGCAAATTCCTACGAGCAGTACTTC	CASSSAGANSYEQYF
TRBD1	NA	TRBV7-8	TRBJ2-7	TGTGCCAGCAGCTCGGCTCAGACAGGGCTTCTCGGTGGGCAGTACTTC	CASSSAQTGLLGGQYF
NA	NA	TRBV11-2	TRBJ1-2	TGTGCCAGCAGCTTAGATCGTAATTTAGGACAGATCTATGGCTACACCTTC	CASSLDRNLGQIYGYTF
TRBD2	NA	TRBV5-1	TRBJ2-2	TGCGCCAGCAGCTTGGGACCCGCTAGCGGCACCGGGGAGCTGTTTTTT	CASSLGPASGTGELFF
TRBD1	NA	TRBV18	TRBJ2-7	TGTGCCAGCTCACCACCGGGACAGATCTACGAGCAGTACTTC	CASSPPGQIYEQYF
TRBD2	once	TRBV10-3	TRBJ2-7	TGTGCCATCAGTGGAAGGACTAGCGGGGGAAATTACGAGCAGTACTTC	CAISGRTSGGNYEQYF
NA	NA	TRBV9	TRBJ2-5	TGTGCCAGCCAACGCGGGGACCAAGAGACCCAGTACTTC	CASQRGDQETQYF
NA	NA	TRBV7-2	TRBJ2-1	TGTGCCAGCAGCTTGGGCACTGCCTCGATCGTCAATGAGCAGTTCTTC	CASSLGTASIVNEQFF
NA	NA	TRBV6-5	TRBJ1-5	TGTGCCAGCAATCCGGGACGGAGTACGCAGCCCCAGCATTTT	CASNPGRSTQPQHF
TRBD1	NA	TRBV5-4	TRBJ1-4	TGTGCCAGCAGCGGAAGACAGGGGGATAATGAAAAACTGTTTTTT	CASSGRQGDNEKLFF
TRBD1	NA	TRBV18	TRBJ2-5	TGTGCCAGCTCCCAGGATCGGACAGGGGCTCAAGAGACCCAGTACTTC	CASSQDRTGAQETQYF
TRBD1	NA	TRBV5-1	TRBJ1-3	TGCGCCAGCAGCCCCGACAGGGGCGGAAACACCATATATTTT	CASSPDRGGNTIYF
NA	NA	TRBV18	TRBJ2-7	TGTGCCAGCTCACCAGCCTCGGGAGACGAGCAGTACTTC	CASSPASGDEQYF
TRBD2	NA	TRBV9	TRBJ2-1	TGTGCCAGCGAAGCCGGGACTAGCCTAAATGAGCAGTTCTTC	CASEAGTSLNEQFF
NA	NA	TRBV9	TRBJ2-7	TGTGCCAGCAGCCCAGGGGGAGGGCACTCCTACGAGCAGTACTTC	CASSPGGGHSYEQYF
NA	once	TRBV30	TRBJ1-1	TGTGCCTGGGCGAAGTGGAACACTGAAGCTTTCTTT	CAWAKWNTEAFF
NA	NA	TRBV2	TRBJ2-7	TGTGCCAGCAGTGAAGAGGGAGGGCAGTACTTC	CASSEEGGQYF
TRBD1	few	TRBV11-2	TRBJ2-1	TGTGCCAGCACCCAGAGGGGACAGGGGGCTAATGAGCAGTTCTTC	CASTQRGQGANEQFF
NA	NA	TRBV6-6	TRBJ2-5	TGTGCCAGCAGACACCAAGAGACCCAGTACTTC	CASRHQETQYF
NA	NA	TRBV5-1	TRBJ2-3	TGCGCCAGCAGCGCGACAAGGGGGGGGCTGAGCACAGATACGCAGTATTTT	CASSATRGGLSTDTQYF
NA	NA	TRBV9	TRBJ1-4	TGTGCCAGCCAAGGGAGATCCCATGAAAAACTGTTTTTT	CASQGRSHEKLFF
NA	NA	TRBV4-1	TRBJ2-7	TGCGCCAGCAGCCAACAATTGACAGGTTCCTCCTACGAGCAGTACTTC	CASSQQLTGSSYEQYF
NA	NA	TRBV6-1	TRBJ1-2	TGTGCCAGCAGGGGATCCCACAGCGGCGGCTATGGCTACACCTTC	CASRGSHSGGYGYTF
NA	NA	TRBV11-2	TRBJ2-7	TGTGCCAGCAGCTATCGGGACACATACTACGAGCAGTACTTC	CASSYRDTYYEQYF
NA	NA	TRBV5-4	TRBJ2-5	TGTGCCAGCAGCGTTGAGGGCCGGGGGGAGACCCAGTACTTC	CASSVEGRGETQYF
NA	NA	TRBV19	TRBJ2-5	TGTGCCAGTAGTGGGTACCAAGAGACCCAGTACTTC	CASSGYQETQYF
NA	NA	TRBV11-2	TRBJ1-6	TGTGCCAGCAGCTTGAACGAGCGCGGTTCACCCCTCCACTTT	CASSLNERGSPLHF
NA	NA	TRBV7-9	TRBJ2-3	TGTGCCAGCAGCTTAGCCGGGGAGGGCACAGATACGCAGTATTTT	CASSLAGEGTDTQYF
NA	NA	TRBV14	TRBJ2-7	TGTGCCAGCAGCCCCTACCCAGAAGAGCAGTACTTC	CASSPYPEEQYF
NA	NA	TRBV5-1	TRBJ2-1	TGCGCCAGCAGCTTGGAGGGCGGATCCTACAATGAGCAGTTCTTC	CASSLEGGSYNEQFF
NA	NA	TRBV20-1	TRBJ2-1	TGCAGCCGGTCGCGAGATAGTGAGCAGTTCTTC	CSRSRDSEQFF
TRBD1	NA	TRBV6-6	TRBJ2-5	TGTGCCAGCAGGCCGGGACAGGGCTCCGTAGAGACCCAGTACTTC	CASRPGQGSVETQYF
NA	NA	TRBV7-3	TRBJ2-6	TGTGCCAGCAGCTATACGGGACGTCTGGGCTCTGGGGCCAACGTCCTGACTTTC	CASSYTGRLGSGANVLTF